Below are 28 T cell receptor beta chains sequenced from a single sample in a study of identifying expanded T cells in peripheral blood. The protocol was immunoSEQ multiplex PCR, while the TCRdb copy is restricted to in-frame clones and leaves out a portion. In the table there are about 78,000 clones, 70% to 90% of which are singletons. The material sequenced was blood. The receptors stem from a person aged 18 to 75 in good health.

The chain combines TRBV5-1 with TRBJ1-4, with D uncertain. Trimming shortened V by 2 bases and J by 4 bases, and 6 bases separated the two germline ends. The CDR3 extends over 13 amino acids. CDR1 is SGHRS and CDR2 is YFSETQ in the germline V gene. As DNA, the CDR3 is TGCGCCAGCAGCTTAGCGATTAATGAAAAACTGTTTTTT. Translation gives CASSLAINEKLFF.

About this clone: At the DNA level, this CDR3 is encoded by other sequences in the same sample as well. This chain links TRBV20-1 with TRBJ2-1; no definite D call. V was pared by 3 bases and J by 4 bases, with 1 base between. The CDR3 is 10 residues long. Germline-derived CDR1 and CDR2 are DFQATT and SNEGSKA (reference sequence). The CDR3 protein is CSASYNEQFF. CDR3 DNA: TGCAGTGCTAGTTACAATGAGCAGTTCTTC.

The chain recombines TRBV2 with TRBJ1-5; D uncertain. V lost 4 bases, J lost 6 bases, and 4 bases lay in between. This CDR3 comprises 11 residues. Germline V gene sequence: CDR1 SNHLY, CDR2 FYNNEI. CDR3 in amino acids: CASSAGQPQHF. CDR3 sequence (DNA): TGTGCCAGCAGTGCGGGTCAGCCCCAGCATTTT.

The rearrangement uses TRBV19 and TRBJ2-3; 8 bases fit TRBD1. This CDR3 contains 15 residues. V was pared by 3 bases and J by 3 bases, with 5 bases of the junction left unmatched. From germline, CDR1 is LNHDA and CDR2 SQIVND (reference sequence). The CDR3 sequence is CASSIVRGRTDTQYF. The CDR3 nucleotides are TGTGCCAGTAGTATCGTCAGGGGGCGAACAGATACGCAGTATTTT. Filled out from reference TRBV19 and TRBJ2-3, the complete variable domain reads DGGITQSPKYLFRKEGQNVTLSCEQNLNHDAMYWYRQDPGQGLRLIYYSQIVNDFQKGDIAEGYSVSREKKESFPLTVTSAQKNPTAFYLCASSIVRGRTDTQYFGPGTRLTVL.

A single count supports this clone. This chain uses TRBV5-6 with TRBJ1-1, with 7 positions matching TRBD1. V gave up 0 bases and J gave up 6 bases; unmatched junction bases: 11. The length of the CDR3 is 16 residues. Per germline, CDR1 SGHDT and CDR2 YYEEEE. The chain's CDR3 is CASSLEGQYPNPEAFF. Written as DNA, the CDR3 is TGTGCCAGCAGCTTGGAGGGACAGTACCCCAACCCTGAAGCTTTCTTT.

This sequence joins TRBV2 and TRBJ2-2; the D call may be TRBD1 or TRBD2 (5 bases each). The germline V gene has CDR1 SNHLY and CDR2 FYNNEI. The CDR3 runs to 15 residues. V was pared by 6 bases and J by 0 bases, with 11 bases between. The CDR3 loop reads CASSVGRPNTGELFF. CDR3 in DNA: TGTGCCAGCAGCGTGGGACGGCCGAACACCGGGGAGCTGTTTTTT.

This sequence joins TRBV7-8 and TRBJ2-7, with a weak D call TRBD2 (5 bases). The CDR3 totals 13 residues. Germline CDR1 and CDR2: SGHVS and FQNEAQ. V lost 3 bases and J 0 bases, leaving 6 bases between the germline ends. The CDR3 nucleotides read TGTGCCAGCAGCTTTGGACTCTCCTACGAGCAGTACTTC. Its protein product is CASSFGLSYEQYF.

J is TRBJ2-3 and V is TRBV28, with unresolved D. Germline assignment: CDR1 MDHEN and CDR2 SYDVKM. The CDR3 is made up of 18 amino acids. Trimming shortened V by 6 bases and J by 3 bases, and 25 bases separated the two germline ends. In DNA form, the CDR3 reads TGTGCCAGCAGCGTTAGCCCCGTTGGAAGTTTATTAACAGATACGCAGTATTTT. This gives the protein CASSVSPVGSLLTDTQYF. The full variable domain, in which reference TRBV28 and TRBJ2-3 provide the parts outside the CDR3, is DVKVTQSSRYLVKRTGEKVFLECVQDMDHENMFWYRQDPGLGLRLIYFSYDVKMKEKGDIPEGYSVSREKKERFSLILESASTNQTSMYLCASSVSPVGSLLTDTQYFGPGTRLTVL.

The J gene is TRBJ2-5, the V gene TRBV29-1, with a weak D call TRBD1 (6 bases). The CDR3 loop spans 11 amino acids. Germline V lookup: CDR1 SQVTM, CDR2 ANQGSEA. The V end was cut by 6 bases, the J end by 2 bases, with 7 bases between. The CDR3 sequence is CSVGQQETQYF. For the CDR3, the DNA is TGCAGCGTCGGACAGCAAGAGACCCAGTACTTC.

The rearrangement links TRBV11-2 to TRBJ2-7, with a tentative D call TRBD2 (6 bases). This CDR3 comprises 14 residues. With 0 bases removed from V and 7 bases from J, the gap between germline ends came to 13 bases. The germline V gene has CDR1 SGHAT and CDR2 FQNNGV. CDR3 sequence: CASSLDLARREQYF. The CDR3 nucleotides read TGTGCCAGCAGCTTAGATCTAGCGAGACGGGAGCAGTACTTC.

The rearrangement uses TRBV7-8 and TRBJ2-6; no reliable D call. Germline CDR1 reads SGHVS; CDR2 reads FQNEAQ. The CDR3 loop spans 16 amino acids. V lost 1 base, J lost 0 bases, and 7 bases lay in between. CDR3 nucleotide sequence: TGTGCCAGCAGCTTAGGTGGATTCTCTGGGGCCAACGTCCTGACTTTC. Encoded protein: CASSLGGFSGANVLTF.

About this clone itself: Distinct nucleotide sequences in the sample also encode this CDR3. In DNA, the CDR3 is TGTGCCAGCAGCACAGGCACAGATACGCAGTATTTT. Protein product: CASSTGTDTQYF. The chain employs TRBV11-3 and TRBJ2-3; D is ambiguous. The ends were cut back, 5 bases at V and 1 base at J, with 4 bases in the middle. Germline V CDR1 and CDR2: SGHNT, YENEEA. This CDR3 spans 12 amino acids.

This clone showed up many times. The chain carries TRBV18 and TRBJ2-1; tentative D call: TRBD2 (6 bases). Deletions cut 0 bases from V and 6 bases from J, with 15 bases between. There are 16 residues in the CDR3. CDR1 and CDR2 from the germline V gene are KGHSH and LQKENI. The CDR3 reads CASSPPLGRRGNEQFF. In DNA form, the CDR3 reads TGTGCCAGCTCACCACCGCTGGGGAGGCGGGGCAATGAGCAGTTCTTC.

The V call is TRBV7-8, the J call TRBJ2-7; 8 nucleotides line up with TRBD1. V lost 5 bases to trimming and J lost 0 bases; unmatched junction nucleotides: 6. Germline V CDR1 and CDR2: SGHVS, FQNEAQ. The CDR3 has 15 residues. CDR3 sequence reads: CASSPRTGNSYEQYF. The CDR3 bases are TGTGCCAGCAGCCCCCGGACAGGGAACTCCTACGAGCAGTACTTC.

The chain joins TRBV25-1 to TRBJ2-5, with 8 bases identical to TRBD1. In germline, CDR1 is MGHDK, CDR2 SYGVNS. The CDR3 has 15 residues. The trim removed 4 bases at V and 0 bases at J, leaving 4 bases unmatched. The CDR3 sequence is CASSADREYQETQYF. CDR3 nucleotides: TGTGCCAGCAGTGCGGACAGGGAGTACCAAGAGACCCAGTACTTC. Using reference TRBV25-1 and TRBJ2-5 for the parts outside the CDR3, the full variable domain is EADIYQTPRYLVIGTGKKITLECSQTMGHDKMYWYQQDPGMELHLIHYSYGVNSTEKGDLSSESTVSRIRTEHFPLTLESARPSHTSQYLCASSADREYQETQYFGPGTRLLVL.

The chain employs TRBV5-1 and TRBJ2-5, with TRBD2 matching 7 bases. CDR1 and CDR2 (germline): SGHRS, YFSETQ. This CDR3 spans 13 amino acids. Trimming at V came to 0 bases and at J to 5 bases, leaving 1 base not matched to a gene. The DNA for the CDR3 is TGCGCCAGCAGCTTGGGGCGGGGGGAGACCCAGTACTTC. Translating gives CASSLGRGETQYF.

V gene TRBV11-2 combines with J gene TRBJ1-4; D call uncertain. This CDR3 contains 13 residues. The V end was cut by 5 bases, the J end by 5 bases, with 9 bases between. The germline CDR1 and CDR2 sequences are SGHAT and FQNNGV. Written as DNA, the CDR3 is TGTGCCAGCAGCGGCTTAAGAAATGAAAAACTGTTTTTT. Translated, it gives CASSGLRNEKLFF. The full variable domain, in which reference TRBV11-2 and TRBJ1-4 provide the parts outside the CDR3, is EAGVAQSPRYKIIEKRQSVAFWCNPISGHATLYWYQQILGQGPKLLIQFQNNGVVDDSQLPKDRFSAERLKGVDSTLKIQPAKLEDSAVYLCASSGLRNEKLFFGSGTQLSVL.

The CDR3 DNA reads as TGCGCCAGCAGCTCCCCCGCGGACCAGGCAATCATGGAGCTGTTTTTT. It specifies CASSSPADQAIMELFF. This chain links TRBV5-1 with TRBJ2-2; D call uncertain. Trimming stripped 3 bases from V and 10 bases from J, with 22 bases between. The germline V gene has CDR1 SGHRS and CDR2 YFSETQ. The CDR3 loop spans 16 amino acids.

The J gene is TRBJ1-4, the V gene TRBV5-4; TRBD1 matches 8 bases. Germline assignment: CDR1 SGHNT and CDR2 YYREEE (reference sequence). This CDR3 has 14 residues. V gave up 4 bases and J gave up 7 bases; unmatched junction bases: 6. CDR3 region: CASSPQGETEKLFF. The CDR3 coding sequence is TGTGCCAGCAGCCCACAGGGGGAGACTGAAAAACTGTTTTTT.

The gene calls are TRBV7-2 and TRBJ2-7; the D gene could be TRBD1 or TRBD2 (5 bases each). Looked up from germline, CDR1 is SGHTA and CDR2 is FQGNSA. V was pared by 5 bases and J by 1 base, with 15 bases between. The CDR3 spans 15 residues. CDR3 amino acids: CASSLSGTGSYEQYF. The DNA for the CDR3 is TGTGCCAGCAGCCTGTCAGGGACGGGGTCCTACGAGCAGTACTTC.

V usage is TRBV10-3 and J usage is TRBJ2-1; D is ambiguous. Germline CDR1 reads ENHRY; CDR2 reads SYGVKD. Trimming removed 0 bases from V and 5 bases from J, with 8 bases in between. The CDR3 has 14 amino acids. In DNA form, the CDR3 reads TGTGCCATCAGTGAGTCGATCGCCCACAATGAGCAGTTCTTC. It yields the protein CAISESIAHNEQFF.

This sequence joins TRBV27 and TRBJ2-1; tentative D call: TRBD2 (5 bases). Trimming left V 5 bases short and J 10 bases short, with 21 bases between. This CDR3 has 15 amino acids. Per germline, CDR1 MNHEY and CDR2 SMNVEV (reference sequence). The CDR3 DNA reads TGTGCCAGCAGTCCTTTCTACCCCCCTTTAGCGGAGCAGTTCTTC. It translates to CASSPFYPPLAEQFF.

This clone has more than one count but fewer than ten. V gene TRBV28 combines with J gene TRBJ2-7, with D perhaps TRBD1 or TRBD2 (6 bases each). V dropped 2 bases and J dropped 7 bases, with 15 bases sitting between them. This CDR3 is built from 14 residues. Germline V gene lookup returns CDR1 MDHEN and CDR2 SYDVKM. The CDR3 is CASSLGVSGAEQYF. In nucleotides, the CDR3 is TGTGCCAGCAGTTTAGGGGTATCGGGGGCAGAGCAGTACTTC. The full variable domain, completed using reference TRBV28 and TRBJ2-7, is DVKVTQSSRYLVKRTGEKVFLECVQDMDHENMFWYRQDPGLGLRLIYFSYDVKMKEKGDIPEGYSVSREKKERFSLILESASTNQTSMYLCASSLGVSGAEQYFGPGTRLTVT.

V gene TRBV7-3 combines with J gene TRBJ2-1; 12 bases line up with TRBD2. This CDR3 is 17 amino acids long. Trimming cost V 5 bases and J 2 bases; bases outside gene matches: 7. Germline assignment: CDR1 SGHTA and CDR2 FQGTGA. The CDR3 spells CASSPHLAGGTYNEQFF. The CDR3 DNA reads as TGTGCCAGCAGCCCTCATCTAGCGGGAGGGACCTACAATGAGCAGTTCTTC.

The V and J genes are TRBV28 and TRBJ1-4; D is perhaps TRBD1 (6 bases). V lost 4 bases, J lost 8 bases, and 14 bases lay in between. Looked up from germline, CDR1 is MDHEN and CDR2 is SYDVKM. The CDR3 is 14 residues long. The DNA for the CDR3 is TGTGCCAGCAGTTCAAACAGGGAGAGAGAAAAACTGTTTTTT. As protein: CASSSNREREKLFF.

V is TRBV7-9 and J is TRBJ2-1; no clear D gene. Trimming left V 1 base short and J 4 bases short, with 11 bases between. Looked up from germline, CDR1 is SEHNR and CDR2 is FQNEAQ (reference sequence). This CDR3 has 15 amino acids. Written as DNA, the CDR3 is TGTGCCAGCAGCTTAGGTTTCTTAGGATACAATGAGCAGTTCTTC. Protein: CASSLGFLGYNEQFF.

V and J are TRBV7-9 and TRBJ2-7; D uncertain. CDR3 size: 13 residues. V shed 5 bases and J shed 3 bases, with 11 bases lying between them. CDR1 and CDR2 from the germline V gene are SEHNR and FQNEAQ (reference sequence). In nucleotides, the CDR3 is TGTGCCAGCAGCCCATTTCAGCGCTACGAGCAGTACTTC. Translating it yields CASSPFQRYEQYF.

This chain uses TRBV11-3 with TRBJ2-5; the D call may be TRBD1 or TRBD2 (5 bases each). Per germline, CDR1 SGHNT and CDR2 YENEEA. This CDR3 has 16 amino acids. V lost 1 base and J 1 base, leaving 13 bases between the germline ends. CDR3 amino acids: CASSLGGETLQETQYF. CDR3 sequence (DNA): TGTGCCAGCAGCTTAGGAGGGGAAACACTCCAAGAGACCCAGTACTTC.